This is a list of T cell receptor beta chains from one sample in a study of blood T cells in healthy people across ages. In TCRdb, the 5' RACE reads were re-called with MiXCR into one record per CDR3 protein. In the table there are about 670,000 distinct CDR3 sequences, around 43% of which are singletons. Sequencing used blood. The receptors shown here come from an elderly man in good health. CDR3s include the opening cysteine and the closing phenylalanine or tryptophan. Each record gives: clone size, V gene, D gene, J gene, CDR3 protein, CDR3 DNA. D genes are given only for firm matches. Not all rows give a size; the values are once, few, many and, for expanded clones, a class.

few	TRBV4-2	TRBD2	TRBJ2-3	CASSLQTPTSGVLNTQYF	TGTGCCAGCAGCCTCCAAACCCCGACTAGCGGGGTGTTGAATACGCAGTATTTT
once	TRBV4-1	NA	TRBJ1-1	CASSQGQSTHTEAFF	TGCGCCAGCAGCCAAGGACAATCGACCCACACTGAAGCTTTCTTT
NA	TRBV6-5	TRBD1	TRBJ2-5	CASSYSWTGTGYFGNEQYF	TGTGCCAGCAGTTACTCATGGACCGGGACAGGCTATTTCGGCAATGAGCAGTACTTC
few	TRBV4-2	TRBD2	TRBJ2-5	CASSQDRAGGEQETQYF	TGTGCCAGCAGCCAAGATAGAGCGGGGGGTGAACAAGAGACCCAGTACTTC
NA	TRBV5-1	TRBD2	TRBJ2-7	CTSSLTSGTNSYEQYF	TGCACCAGCAGCTTAACTAGCGGGACCAACTCCTACGAGCAGTACTTC
NA	TRBV7-9	NA	TRBJ2-7	CASSFRTYEQYF	TGTGCCAGCAGCTTTCGGACCTACGAGCAGTACTTC
NA	TRBV10-3	TRBD1	TRBJ2-5	CAISEGTGGSTETQYF	TGTGCCATCAGTGAGGGGACAGGGGGTTCCACGGAGACCCAGTACTTC
NA	TRBV5-6	TRBD1	TRBJ1-4	CASSLSGQGNEKLFF	TGTGCCAGCAGCTTGTCCGGACAGGGTAATGAAAAACTGTTTTTT
few	TRBV15	NA	TRBJ2-5	CATSKWKQGETQYF	TGTGCCACCAGTAAATGGAAACAGGGAGAGACCCAGTACTTC
NA	TRBV4-2	NA	TRBJ2-3	CASSPSQARETDTQYF	TGTGCCAGCAGCCCAAGTCAGGCCAGGGAAACAGATACGCAGTATTTT
NA	TRBV28	TRBD2	TRBJ2-1	CASSSSGALNEQFF	TGTGCCAGCAGTTCTAGCGGGGCCCTCAATGAGCAGTTCTTC
few	TRBV6-1	NA	TRBJ2-5	CASSALPQETQYF	TGTGCCAGCAGCGCCTTGCCACAGGAGACCCAGTACTTC
many	TRBV7-2	TRBD2	TRBJ2-1	CASSHPSGRARNEQFF	TGTGCCAGCAGCCATCCTAGCGGGAGGGCAAGAAATGAGCAGTTCTTC
few	TRBV6-2/TRBV6-3	NA	TRBJ1-2	CASSPGGTSFGYTF	TGTGCCAGCAGCCCCGGAGGGACATCATTTGGCTACACCTTC
NA	TRBV7-2	NA	TRBJ1-4	CASSVRAINEKLFF	TGTGCCAGCAGCGTTCGGGCCATTAATGAAAAACTGTTTTTT
NA	TRBV24-1	NA	TRBJ1-2	CATSDGYRVGGYTF	TGTGCCACCAGTGATGGGTACAGGGTCGGTGGCTACACCTTC
few	TRBV15	TRBD1	TRBJ2-7	CATSRVDRGQGEDEQYF	TGTGCCACCAGCAGAGTTGACCGTGGACAGGGCGAAGACGAGCAGTACTTC
once	TRBV12-3/TRBV12-4	NA	TRBJ1-3	CAGSSPLPGRSGNTIYF	TGTGCCGGCAGTTCGCCACTTCCAGGTCGCTCTGGAAACACCATATATTTT
many	TRBV7-2	TRBD2	TRBJ2-5	CASSSRTGTSGPRETQYF	TGTGCCAGCAGCTCGAGGACAGGGACTAGCGGGCCGCGGGAGACCCAGTACTTC
NA	TRBV2	NA	TRBJ1-5	CASSRTAVDQPQHF	TGTGCCAGCAGCCGGACAGCCGTTGATCAGCCCCAGCATTTT
NA	TRBV12-3/TRBV12-4	TRBD2	TRBJ2-5	CASSLLVLAGEESQYF	TGTGCCAGCAGTTTATTAGTACTAGCGGGAGAAGAGAGCCAGTACTTC
few	TRBV5-1	TRBD1	TRBJ2-6	CASSLEPTGTGANVLTF	TGCGCCAGCAGCTTGGAGCCGACAGGGACAGGGGCCAACGTCCTGACTTTC
few	TRBV5-1	NA	TRBJ2-1	CASSSGTDYNEQFF	TGCGCCAGCAGCTCCGGGACGGATTACAATGAGCAGTTCTTC
NA	TRBV3-1	NA	TRBJ1-4	CASSQGAGTNEKLFF	TGTGCCAGCAGCCAAGGGGCCGGGACTAATGAAAAACTGTTTTTT
NA	TRBV30	NA	TRBJ1-6	CAWSWGGQGNSPLHF	TGTGCCTGGAGTTGGGGGGGGCAGGGGAATTCACCCCTCCACTTT
NA	TRBV9	NA	TRBJ2-1	CASSPGQYSYNEQFF	TGTGCCAGCAGCCCCGGACAATACTCCTACAATGAGCAGTTCTTC
NA	TRBV28	NA	TRBJ2-7	CASSSGTLRYNEQYF	TGTGCCAGCAGTTCCGGGACCCTTAGGTACAATGAGCAGTACTTC
NA	TRBV5-6	TRBD2	TRBJ2-3	CASKRPAAGAPTDTQYF	TGTGCCAGCAAACGACCGGCAGCGGGGGCCCCCACAGATACGCAGTATTTT
few	TRBV20-1	TRBD1	TRBJ2-1	CSARALGTGTTYNEQFF	TGCAGTGCTAGGGCGCTTGGGACAGGGACTACCTACAATGAGCAGTTCTTC
NA	TRBV20-1	TRBD2	TRBJ2-7	CSALLASSSYNEQYF	TGCAGTGCACTACTAGCGTCAAGCTCCTACAATGAGCAGTACTTC
NA	TRBV5-1	NA	TRBJ2-5	CASSLAPGAQETQYF	TGCGCCAGCAGCTTGGCCCCGGGGGCTCAAGAGACCCAGTACTTC
NA	TRBV4-3	NA	TRBJ2-7	CASSREQGGSEQYF	TGCGCCAGCAGCAGGGAACAGGGAGGTTCCGAGCAGTACTTC
NA	TRBV4-1	NA	TRBJ2-5	CASSHERRPTETQYF	TGCGCCAGCAGCCACGAGCGAAGACCAACAGAGACCCAGTACTTC
many	TRBV3-1	NA	TRBJ2-5	CASSQGGSETQYF	TGCGCCAGCAGCCAAGGAGGGTCAGAGACCCAGTACTTC
NA	TRBV12-3/TRBV12-4	TRBD1	TRBJ1-5	CASSPPRGNGQPQHF	TGTGCCAGCAGCCCCCCCAGGGGGAACGGTCAGCCCCAGCATTTT
few	TRBV20-1	TRBD1	TRBJ1-6	CSARSAGTGELGKGSPLHF	TGCAGTGCTAGATCAGCCGGGACAGGTGAATTGGGAAAGGGTTCACCCCTCCACTTT